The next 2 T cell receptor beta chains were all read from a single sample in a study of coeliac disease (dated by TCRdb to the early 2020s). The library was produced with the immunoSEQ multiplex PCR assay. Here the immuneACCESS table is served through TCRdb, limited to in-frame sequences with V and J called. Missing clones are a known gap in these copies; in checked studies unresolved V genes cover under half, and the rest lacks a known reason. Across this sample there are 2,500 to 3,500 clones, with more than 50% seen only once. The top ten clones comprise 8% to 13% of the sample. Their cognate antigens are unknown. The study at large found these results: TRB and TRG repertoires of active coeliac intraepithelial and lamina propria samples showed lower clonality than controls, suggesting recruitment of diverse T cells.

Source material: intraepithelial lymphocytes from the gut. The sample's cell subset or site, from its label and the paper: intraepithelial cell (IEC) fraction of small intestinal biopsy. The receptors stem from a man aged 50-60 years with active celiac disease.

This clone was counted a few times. CDR3 region: CASSPSASSGNTIYF. The CDR3, as DNA: TGTGCCAGCAGCCCTAGCGCGAGCTCTGGAAACACCATATATTTT. This rearrangement joins TRBV7-9 to TRBJ1-3; D unresolved. CDR3 length: 15 residues. The germline V and J ends were trimmed by 5 bases and 0 bases, with 11 bases remaining between them. Looked up from germline, CDR1 is SEHNR and CDR2 is FQNEAQ (reference sequence).

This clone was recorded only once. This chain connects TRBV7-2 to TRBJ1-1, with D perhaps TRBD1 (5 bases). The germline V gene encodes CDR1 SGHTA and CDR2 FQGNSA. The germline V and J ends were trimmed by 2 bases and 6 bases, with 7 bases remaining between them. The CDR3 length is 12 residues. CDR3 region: CASSLLTAEAFF. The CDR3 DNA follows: TGTGCCAGCAGCTTATTGACAGCTGAAGCTTTCTTT.